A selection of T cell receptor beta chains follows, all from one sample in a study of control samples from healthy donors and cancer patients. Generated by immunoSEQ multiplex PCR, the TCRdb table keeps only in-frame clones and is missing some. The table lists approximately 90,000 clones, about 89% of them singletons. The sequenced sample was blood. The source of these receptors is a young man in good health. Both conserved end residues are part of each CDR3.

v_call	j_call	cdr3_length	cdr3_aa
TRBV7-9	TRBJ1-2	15	CASSLNGISENGYTF
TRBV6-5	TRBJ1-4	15	CASSYSGGANEKLFF
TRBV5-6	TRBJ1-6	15	CASSPAAVYNSPLHF
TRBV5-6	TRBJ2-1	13	CASSLGSWDEQFF
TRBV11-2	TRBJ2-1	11	CASSPGNEQFF
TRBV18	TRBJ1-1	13	CASSSTGAFEAFF
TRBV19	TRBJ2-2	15	CASSDLSHPTGELFF
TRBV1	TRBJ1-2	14	CIPPPGEKSYGYTF
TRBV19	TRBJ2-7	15	CASSIGARMGYEQYF
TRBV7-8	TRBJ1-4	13	CASSRTIYEKLFF
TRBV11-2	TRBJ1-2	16	CASSLSAGMGNYGYTF
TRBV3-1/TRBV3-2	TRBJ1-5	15	CASSQGTGLNQPQHF
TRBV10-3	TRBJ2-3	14	CAIRTSGGTDTQYF
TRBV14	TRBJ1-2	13	CASSQSRVSGYTF
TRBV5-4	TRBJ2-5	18	CASSSIPPRTGEEETQYF
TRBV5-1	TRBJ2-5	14	CASSPGAGGETQYF
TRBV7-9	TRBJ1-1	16	CASSQMRAAMNTEAFF
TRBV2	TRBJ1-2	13	CASSEETGQRNTF
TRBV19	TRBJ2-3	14	CASSATGGTDTQYF
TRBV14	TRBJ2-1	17	CASSQVFSGRIGNEQFF
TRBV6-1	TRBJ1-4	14	CASSDRGRREKLFF
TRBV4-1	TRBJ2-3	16	CASSQEPTYRTDTQYF
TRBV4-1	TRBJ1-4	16	CASSPLGGAIREKLFF
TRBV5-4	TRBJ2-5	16	CASSPRESTSGKTQYF
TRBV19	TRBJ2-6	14	CASSIGGNSNVLTF
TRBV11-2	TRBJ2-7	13	CASSLNQGGEQYF
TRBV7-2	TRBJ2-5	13	CASSFSSGETQYF
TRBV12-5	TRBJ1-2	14	CASGLPTAGYGYTF
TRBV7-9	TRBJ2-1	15	CASSLVLGGRDEQFF
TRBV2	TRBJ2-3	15	CASSEEQAGTDTQYF
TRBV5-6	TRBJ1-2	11	CASSFDGGYTF
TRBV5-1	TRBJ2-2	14	CASSPRTGTGELFF
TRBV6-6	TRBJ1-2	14	CASSYSRGNYGYTF
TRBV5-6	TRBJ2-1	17	CASSLEVASGLPQGQFF
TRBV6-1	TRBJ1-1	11	CASSELPEAFF
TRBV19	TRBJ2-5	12	CASGGAQETQYF
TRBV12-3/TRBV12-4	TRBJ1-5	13	CASSLDRYQPQHF
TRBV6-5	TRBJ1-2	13	CASRGGQGVGYTF
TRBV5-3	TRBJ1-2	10	CVEGRYGYTF
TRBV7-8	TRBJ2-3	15	CASSPLAGGTDTQYF
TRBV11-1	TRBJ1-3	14	CASSPRESGNTIYF
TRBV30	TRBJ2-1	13	CAWRRTGGGEQFF
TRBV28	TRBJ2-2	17	CASSPTFSGGRLGELFF
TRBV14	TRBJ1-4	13	CASSSSRDEKLFF
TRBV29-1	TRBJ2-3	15	CSVAQGSPSTDTQYF
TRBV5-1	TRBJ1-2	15	CASSIEQGVGYGYTF
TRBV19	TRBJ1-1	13	CASKKTGETEAFF
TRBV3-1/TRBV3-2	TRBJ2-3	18	CASSQEARRGGATDTQYF
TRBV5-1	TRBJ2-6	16	CASSLLGGSGANVLTF
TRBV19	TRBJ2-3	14	CASRFGGGEDTQYF
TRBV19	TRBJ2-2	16	CASSPGLAGAGGELFF
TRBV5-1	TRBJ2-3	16	CASSSGGTGYMNTQYF
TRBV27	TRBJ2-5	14	CASSLIGAEETQYF
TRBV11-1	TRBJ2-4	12	CASSPVVGRQYF
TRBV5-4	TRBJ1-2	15	CASSYRGQADYGYTF
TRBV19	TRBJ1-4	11	CASSSFEKLFF
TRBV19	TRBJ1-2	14	CASSIQGLGYGYTF
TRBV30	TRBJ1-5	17	CAWSKGGRLGSNQPQHF
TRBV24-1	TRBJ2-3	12	CATSAFAGTQYF